The source of this T cell receptor beta chain is a study of T cell responses to AZD1222 COVID-19 vaccine (dated by TCRdb to the early 2020s). As for the study more broadly: Because spike-specific TCR depth and breadth did not differ between the two schedules, AZD1222 recipients who got a second dose at roughly 4 weeks were pooled with those who got a second dose at roughly 12 weeks. A total of about 240 trial participants underwent TCR sequencing, of whom around 200 received two doses of AZD1222 and 26 received two doses of the MenACWY control vaccine. Enrollment into the trials was organized by age into subgroups of 18-55, 56-69 and 70-plus years, and those subgroups contained approximately 150, 30 and 60 TCR-sequenced participants, respectively. What the authors observed across the whole study: Reportedly, almost half of the unique spike-specific TCRs recognized epitopes lying outside the regions that are mutated in the B.1.351 and B.1.1.7 variants. Because no day 14 peak-response samples were available, the repertoires could be characterized only after the peak T cell response. In the small 56-69-year group, the increase in depth fell short of significance, most likely because of low power. Participants were mostly white British, with more females than males. The authors suggested clonal diversity may have been underestimated. After two AZD1222 doses, spike-specific TCR breadth and depth were significantly higher than at day 0 and than in MenACWY recipients. Conclusions about previously exposed vaccinees were limited because only six or seven AZD1222 recipients were SARS-CoV-2 seropositive at baseline. Vaccine-associated CD4 TCRs spanned the whole spike protein, with dominant responses in regions 160-218 and 743-854.

The CDR3 regions of human TCRbeta chains were subjected to immunosequencing. Per the authors' processing: TCRs in the repertoires were matched against a reference library of SARS-CoV-2-specific TCRs that had been generated with the MIRA antigen-specificity platform. Breadth meant the fraction of unique TCRs that were SARS-CoV-2-associated, whereas depth meant the fraction of total T cells that were SARS-CoV-2-associated. Using the MIRA data, each spike-specific TCR was assigned both to the spike region to which the TCR was reactive and to a CD4 or CD8 class. Log10-transformed breadth and depth values were compared by one-way ANOVA with Sidak's multiple comparisons tests. TCRdb re-hosts the immuneACCESS table, in-frame sequences only. Its copies lack some clones; in the studies checked, an unresolved V gene accounts for under half of them, and the cause for the rest is not known. Clonal size and the V and J genes are those of that table, whereas D and trimming came from the DNA. The sample includes about 94,000 clones, with about 88% observed a single time. Jointly, the top ten make up more than 10% of the sample.

A remark on this clone: There is no known antigen for this receptor. No base-level quality is on record; no much larger clone is a single base apart.

Read against the paper, the sample's time point label means: baseline before first vaccination. Samples from vaccinated people were obtained from the UK trials COV001 and COV002, which included a single-blind randomized controlled phase 2/3 trial of AZD1222 (ChAdOx1 nCoV-19) in healthy adults. For TCRbeta chain sequencing, PBMC samples from trial participants were taken at day 0 and at day 28 after the second dose. V lost 5 bases and J lost 1 base, and the count of bases not matched to a germline gene is 2. The CDR3 has 14 amino acids, counting the end cysteine and phenylalanine. CDR3 DNA only is kept here, 42 bases in frame from base 1. The germline V gene gives CDR1 as MRHNA and CDR2 as SNTAGT.

The source of this sequence is an adult in good health. The source material was peripheral blood, sampled on day 0 of AZD1222 vaccination. The sequence joins TRBV6-4 to TRBJ1-1; 9 of the junction bases match TRBD1. The CDR3: CASSPDRGNTEAFF. The DNA sequence follows: TGTGCCAGCAGTCCGGACAGGGGGAACACTGAAGCTTTCTTT.